This T cell receptor beta chain was sequenced in a study of T-cell reconstitution after alpha-beta-depleted transplantation in children (dated by TCRdb to the mid-2010s). Broadly, across the study: Using TCR repertoire profiling, the study followed T-cell immune reconstitution in a quantitative way in children after TCRalphabeta/CD19-depleted allogeneic hematopoietic cell transplantation. General study outcomes and caveats: In some patients, the high TCRbeta diversity seen at day 60 was put down to recipient T cells and intrathymic progenitors that had survived conditioning. The apparently early recovery of alphabetaT-cell counts about two months after transplant reportedly depended on only several hundred rapidly expanded clones that came from non-depleted graft cells. Over subsequent months, a decline in hyperexpanded clone frequencies was noted, and after one year, T-cell counts and TCRbeta diversity were mostly ascribed to newly produced T cells.

Note on this clonotype: What this receptor recognizes is not known. No qualities accompany the bases; no much larger clone lies one base away.

Libraries were built with PCR. Sequenced on an Illumina HiSeq 2500. TCR library preparation used molecular barcoding, with unique molecular identifiers applied to normalize quantification of the TCRbeta repertoire. The raw public data were reprocessed by TCRdb itself: fastp quality trimming at Q25, MiXCR clonotype calling, in-frame beta chains only. Rows with a matching CDR3 protein are joined into one entry that keeps the most common DNA and genes. The sample table records a few hundred thousand distinct CDR3 sequences; roughly 15% of these occur just once. The top ten constitute less than 30% of the sample. The sample's treatment or condition label, in plain terms: allogeneic hematopoietic cell transplantation with graft depleted of TCRalphabeta T cells and CD19 B cells. TCRalphabeta/CD19-depleted allogeneic hematopoietic cell grafts were given to the transplant recipients, all of whom were children.

The input for sequencing was PBMCs, mostly from graft donor cells, taken 360 days after TCRalphabeta/CD19-depleted stem cell transplant. The source of this sequence is a boy younger than two who had a stem cell transplant for Wiskott-Aldrich syndrome, so the T cells may come from the graft donor.

The CDR3: CATSPYSGANVLTF. The base sequence is TGTGCCACCAGCCCATACTCTGGGGCCAACGTCCTGACTTTC. In this chain, TRBV15 is recombined with TRBJ2-6, with no confidently assigned D gene. The CDR3 runs 14 residues from the cysteine to the phenylalanine. Only the CDR3 part of the read is kept: 42 bases, read in frame from the first base. According to the germline V gene (reference sequence), CDR1 reads LNHNV and CDR2 reads YYDKDF. Relative to germline, V is 5 bases shorter and J is 0 bases shorter, with 5 bases between their ends.